This T cell receptor (beta chain) is from a study of blood T cell repertoires in COVID-19. Original methodology: The authors estimated nucleated cell counts from reference gene primer amplification. The data were produced by immunoSEQ multiplex PCR, yet TCRdb's version contains in-frame clones alone and is incomplete. That table is the source of V, J and clone size, and D and trimming were worked out from the DNA. The sample has around 80,000 clones; roughly 89% are singletons. Germline V gives CDR1 SGHRS, CDR2 YFSETQ. The CDR3 loop spans 13 amino acids. Trimming cost V 2 bases and J 6 bases, with 9 bases left between them.

Material for sequencing was peripheral blood. This sequence joins TRBV5-1 and TRBJ2-1; possibly TRBD2 for D (6 bases). The clonotype originates from a man in his 60s with acute or convalescent COVID-19. In nucleotides, the CDR3 is TGCGCCAGCAGCTTCGGGACTTCCAATGAGCAGTTCTTC. It encodes CASSFGTSNEQFF.